The rows below give T cell receptor beta chains drawn from one sample of a study of T-cell reconstitution after alpha-beta-depleted transplantation in children. TCRdb processed the PCR reads anew with MiXCR; each CDR3 protein has one entry. The profile shows about 340,000 distinct CDR3 sequences, 10% to 15% of them singletons. The sequencing used PBMCs, collected from the stem cell graft. The receptors shown here come from a human donor who donated a stem cell graft to a child with Fanconi anemia. CDR3s include the opening cysteine and the closing phenylalanine or tryptophan.

J gene | V gene | CDR3 length | CDR3 protein
TRBJ2-1 | TRBV7-8 | 12 | CASSPSLREQFF
TRBJ2-2 | TRBV2 | 15 | CASILDRGRTGELFF
TRBJ2-7 | TRBV29-1 | 14 | CSVVRAQPTYEQYF
TRBJ1-1 | TRBV10-2 | 15 | CASSEWTGMNTEAFF
TRBJ2-1 | TRBV5-1 | 18 | CASSSSLLGQGFSNEQFF
TRBJ1-2 | TRBV7-2 | 15 | CASSLLVLAGYGYTF
TRBJ1-4 | TRBV11-2 | 16 | CASSLGAGGSWEKLFF
TRBJ2-1 | TRBV20-1 | 12 | CSITGVYNEQFF
TRBJ1-2 | TRBV4-1 | 15 | CASSQEARAESGYTF
TRBJ2-7 | TRBV18 | 14 | CASTRDGTSYEQYF
TRBJ2-5 | TRBV5-1 | 14 | CASSLGQGEETQYF
TRBJ2-4 | TRBV20-1 | 14 | CSARDDRFVGIQYF
TRBJ1-1 | TRBV25-1 | 15 | CASASGRKVNTEAFF
TRBJ1-2 | TRBV3-1 | 13 | CASTGTGDAGYTF
TRBJ2-5 | TRBV5-1 | 16 | CASSLTGTSTQETQYF
TRBJ2-7 | TRBV5-1 | 16 | CASSLGVARGLNEQYF
TRBJ1-1 | TRBV7-8 | 13 | CASSVFPLDGAFF
TRBJ2-7 | TRBV10-3 | 15 | CAISDLAAGSYEQYF
TRBJ1-1 | TRBV5-1 | 14 | CASSPDLINTEAFF
TRBJ1-1 | TRBV27 | 13 | CASSFRLNTEAFF
TRBJ2-5 | TRBV5-1 | 15 | CASSLVASSQETQYF
TRBJ1-2 | TRBV5-4 | 14 | CASSSTAANYGYTF
TRBJ2-1 | TRBV6-5 | 14 | CASSPAEAYNEQFF
TRBJ2-7 | TRBV5-5 | 15 | CASSGGPGHSYEQYF
TRBJ1-6 | TRBV5-1 | 15 | CASSEKDGGGSPLHF
TRBJ2-3 | TRBV29-1 | 12 | CSVEGEQDTQYF
TRBJ2-3 | TRBV29-1 | 15 | CSVTPGQQSTDTQYF
TRBJ2-1 | TRBV20-1 | 11 | CSAIPSGEQFF
TRBJ1-4 | TRBV7-2 | 15 | CASSLNTAFNEKLFF
TRBJ2-7 | TRBV9 | 14 | CASSHGQGSYEQYF
TRBJ2-5 | TRBV5-4 | 13 | CASSLAGRVTQYF
TRBJ2-2 | TRBV12-3/TRBV12-4 | 14 | CASTLTGGSGELFF
TRBJ2-5 | TRBV12-3/TRBV12-4 | 14 | CASRPGPQRETQYF
TRBJ1-2 | TRBV6-1 | 16 | CASSEAWTGLRYGYTF
TRBJ1-1 | TRBV5-1 | 12 | CASRYDEMTAFF
TRBJ1-1 | TRBV6-2/TRBV6-3 | 15 | CASSYEAGVNTEAFF
TRBJ2-2 | TRBV3-1 | 15 | CASSLQGHGSGELFF
TRBJ2-3 | TRBV29-1 | 14 | CSVGQGAGTDTQYF
TRBJ2-2 | TRBV4-3 | 14 | CASSQDGLAGELFF
TRBJ2-7 | TRBV14 | 14 | CASSQDWTAYEQYF
TRBJ2-5 | TRBV7-9 | 13 | CASSPRGPETQYF
TRBJ2-7 | TRBV6-5 | 17 | CASSYTSGGAESYEQYF
TRBJ1-6 | TRBV7-2 | 15 | CASSFATGDNSPLHF
TRBJ2-1 | TRBV11-1 | 18 | CASSLETGWGISYNEQFF
TRBJ2-7 | TRBV6-2/TRBV6-3 | 13 | CASRKGAAYEQYF
TRBJ2-7 | TRBV7-8 | 13 | CASSLAGPGEQYF
TRBJ1-5 | TRBV28 | 16 | CASSTKTGTLNQPQHF
TRBJ2-2 | TRBV13 | 18 | CASSSTSVAGGDTGELFF
TRBJ2-5 | TRBV5-1 | 16 | CASSFLSGSAKETQYF